These 14 T cell receptor beta chains were all obtained from the same sample, sequenced in a study of T cell responses to AZD1222 COVID-19 vaccine. This table comes from immunoSEQ multiplex PCR, and its TCRdb copy is limited to in-frame clones, with some not included. Among some 150,000 clones listed, less than 90% were seen once. The sample in question was peripheral blood, obtained on day 0 of MenACWY control vaccination. All receptors derive from an adult in good health.

The rearrangement uses TRBV18 and TRBJ2-1, with no clear D. V was cut by 3 bases and J by 8 bases, with 8 bases left in between. The CDR3 is made up of 12 amino acids. Germline-derived CDR1 and CDR2 are KGHSH and LQKENI. The CDR3 sequence is CASSPSSDEQFF. The CDR3 nucleotides read TGTGCCAGCTCACCTAGCTCGGATGAGCAGTTCTTC.

The J gene is TRBJ1-1, the V gene TRBV6-5; the D gene is possibly TRBD1 (6 bases). V dropped 6 bases and J dropped 6 bases, with 8 bases sitting between them. This CDR3 spans 11 amino acids. Germline V CDR1 and CDR2: MNHEY, SVGAGI. As DNA, the CDR3 is TGTGCCAGCAGCAGGGGCTCTGAAGCTTTCTTT. It translates to CASSRGSEAFF.

The genes are TRBV3-1 (or the pseudogene TRBV3-2) and TRBJ1-1; possibly TRBD1 for D (5 bases). Germline V gives CDR1 LGHDT, CDR2 YNNKEL (reference sequence). CDR3 size: 14 residues. Trimming cost V 1 base and J 4 bases, with 10 bases left between them. The CDR3 region has the DNA TGTGCCAGCAGCCAAGCCAGGGAGGGCACTGAAGCTTTCTTT. This gives the protein CASSQAREGTEAFF.

The chain couples TRBV11-2 to TRBJ1-2; TRBD1 aligns across 9 bases. The V gene end was trimmed by 1 base and the J gene end by 5 bases; junction bases not matched to a gene: 8. The germline gives CDR1 SGHAT, CDR2 FQNNGV. The length of the CDR3 is 16 residues. CDR3 DNA sequence: TGTGCCAGCAGCTTAGCCCCTGACAGGGGGTTATATGGCTACACCTTC. This translates into CASSLAPDRGLYGYTF.

The J gene is TRBJ1-2, the V gene TRBV6-5, with 10 bases identical to TRBD1. The CDR3 contains 14 residues. V dropped 3 bases and J dropped 7; count of bases not matched to a gene: 5. Germline V CDR1 and CDR2: MNHEY, SVGAGI. CDR3 DNA sequence: TGTGCCAGCAGTTATCTGGGACAGGGGTCTGGCTACACCTTC. It codes for CASSYLGQGSGYTF.

The genes are TRBV6-5 and TRBJ1-4; D is unclear. The CDR3 totals 15 residues. V gave up 5 bases and J gave up 5 bases, with 15 bases separating them. Germline-derived CDR1 and CDR2 are MNHEY and SVGAGI. CDR3 coding DNA: TGTGCCAGCAGTCGAAACCGGGCCGGGAATGAAAAACTGTTTTTT. Translated, it gives CASSRNRAGNEKLFF.

The chain joins TRBV5-1 to TRBJ2-1, with TRBD2 matching 8 bases. In germline, CDR1 is SGHRS, CDR2 YFSETQ. The V and J ends lost 3 bases and 2 bases, in that order; junction bases with no gene match: 10. CDR3 length: 17 amino acids. In DNA, the CDR3 is TGCGCCAGCAGCTATGGACTAGCAAGAGGGCCCTACAATGAGCAGTTCTTC. This encodes CASSYGLARGPYNEQFF. Supplemented by reference TRBV5-1 and TRBJ2-1, the full variable domain reads KAGVTQTPRYLIKTRGQQVTLSCSPISGHRSVSWYQQTPGQGLQFLFEYFSETQRNKGNFPGRFSGRQFSNSRSEMNVSTLELGDSALYLCASSYGLARGPYNEQFFGPGTRLTVL.

This chain joins TRBV4-1 and TRBJ1-1; tentatively, D is TRBD1 (5 bases). Germline CDR1 and CDR2: MGHRA and YSYEKL. The CDR3 runs 17 residues. With 0 bases removed from V and 6 bases from J, the gap between germline ends came to 20 bases. The CDR3 DNA is TGCGCCAGCAGCCAAGACTCTTATGGGGGGTTCTACGCTGAAGCTTTCTTT. Encoded protein: CASSQDSYGGFYAEAFF.

This clone was counted between two and nine times. This chain uses TRBV30 with TRBJ2-1; 7 positions agree with TRBD2. CDR1 GTSNPN and CDR2 SVGIG come from the germline V gene (reference sequence). V lost 3 bases, J lost 11 bases, and 25 bases stayed unmatched. The length of the CDR3 is 18 residues. The CDR3 region has the DNA TGTGCCTGGAGCTTGTGGGCTGAGCGGGACCGACTGGGTAATAAGCAGTTCTTC. It yields the protein CAWSLWAERDRLGNKQFF.

The DNA for the CDR3 is TGTGCCAGCAGTTTGCGCACATTAACCGGGGAGCTGTTTTTT. Translating gives CASSLRTLTGELFF. The chain combines TRBV27 with TRBJ2-2, with D unresolved. The CDR3 spans 14 residues. Per germline, CDR1 MNHEY and CDR2 SMNVEV (reference sequence). The ends were cut back, 3 bases at V and 5 bases at J, with 10 bases in the middle.

The genes are TRBV3-1 (or the pseudogene TRBV3-2) and TRBJ2-7; D is unresolved. Looked up from germline, CDR1 is LGHDT and CDR2 is YNNKEL (reference sequence). Trimming shortened V by 2 bases and J by 0 bases, and 5 bases separated the two germline ends. The CDR3 is 13 residues long. The CDR3 sequence: CASSQRGSYEQYF. The CDR3 bases are TGTGCCAGCAGCCAACGCGGCTCCTACGAGCAGTACTTC.

The chain joins TRBV7-8 to TRBJ2-5, with D unclear. Germline CDR1 SGHVS, CDR2 FQNEAQ. V lost 1 base and J lost 5, with 11 bases in between. This CDR3 has 14 residues. The CDR3 sequence is CASSLVPPRETQYF. DNA for the CDR3: TGTGCCAGCAGCTTAGTCCCCCCCAGGGAGACCCAGTACTTC.

The gene calls are TRBV9 and TRBJ1-6; tentatively, D is TRBD1 (5 bases). Trimming removed 0 bases from V and 6 bases from J, with 10 bases in between. CDR3 size: 15 residues. The V gene's germline CDR1 is SGDLS and CDR2 YYNGEE. In DNA form, the CDR3 reads TGTGCCAGCAGCGTAGGTGGGGGGTTTAATTCACCCCTCCACTTT. This translates into CASSVGGGFNSPLHF.

This clone was recorded only once. The chain couples TRBV7-2 to TRBJ2-7; the match to TRBD2 covers 9 bases. Germline V gives CDR1 SGHTA, CDR2 FQGNSA. The CDR3 sequence is 14 residues long. The ends lost 3 bases at V and 7 bases at J; junction bases unmatched: 7. The CDR3, as DNA: TGTGCCAGCAGCTTTGGGCCGCGGGGGGGAGAGCAGTACTTC. Encoded protein: CASSFGPRGGEQYF.